Listed below are T cell receptor beta chains from one sample, sequenced in a study of T cells in Graves' hyperthyroidism and ophthalmopathy. MiXCR, run by TCRdb on the multiplex PCR reads, gives a single entry per CDR3 protein. The sample lists approximately 700,000 distinct CDR3 sequences, approximately 42% occurring once. Source material: peripheral blood or thyroid tissue (not recorded which). The receptor set was obtained from an adult man with Graves' disease, either hyperthyroidism or ophthalmopathy (not recorded which). Each CDR3 is given with its conserved first and last residue.

v_call: TRBV7-9
cdr3_aa: CASSTSGGAGTDTQYF

v_call: TRBV5-1
cdr3_aa: CASRSGQGDLSNQPQHF

v_call: TRBV15
cdr3_aa: CATSRDRDSFQPQHF

v_call: TRBV7-9
cdr3_aa: CASSLGTIWGDYEQYF

v_call: TRBV20-1
cdr3_aa: CSAESRGSMNTEAFF

v_call: TRBV7-9
cdr3_aa: CASSLGHPAYEQYF

v_call: TRBV20-1
cdr3_aa: CSATPVAGYEQYF

v_call: TRBV7-2
cdr3_aa: CASSPRQGGSEKLFF

v_call: TRBV7-6
cdr3_aa: CASSGGAAGDYEQYF

v_call: TRBV20-1
cdr3_aa: CSAMIRPTVRETQYF

v_call: TRBV20-1
cdr3_aa: CSASSGVSQPQHF

v_call: TRBV9
cdr3_aa: CASSLQGPYGYTF

v_call: TRBV24-1
cdr3_aa: CATSDSGTGSYEQYF

v_call: TRBV20-1
cdr3_aa: CSARRDGITEAFF

v_call: TRBV20-1
cdr3_aa: CSARDHGDRGNTEAFF

v_call: TRBV5-1
cdr3_aa: CASSIGQSGEAFF

v_call: TRBV7-9
cdr3_aa: CASSGRQGNTEAFF

v_call: TRBV7-8
cdr3_aa: CASTTASGSSGETQYF

v_call: TRBV20-1
cdr3_aa: CSASGRAYGNTIYF

v_call: TRBV19
cdr3_aa: CASSIMSGNTEAFF

v_call: TRBV7-2
cdr3_aa: CASSLDGSFYEQHF

v_call: TRBV10-3
cdr3_aa: CAWSISGNTEAFF

v_call: TRBV7-9
cdr3_aa: CASSPRQGPMNEQYF

v_call: TRBV29-1
cdr3_aa: CSVSPDSGNTIYF

v_call: TRBV15
cdr3_aa: CATSRDAQYF

v_call: TRBV7-8
cdr3_aa: CASSLETSTSYEQYF

v_call: TRBV5-6
cdr3_aa: CASSPLGPVNTEAFF

v_call: TRBV5-1
cdr3_aa: CASSLEITTEAFF

v_call: TRBV20-1
cdr3_aa: CSADLQGGYGYTF

v_call: TRBV6-2/TRBV6-3
cdr3_aa: CARDPRQNSYEQYF

v_call: TRBV12-3/TRBV12-4
cdr3_aa: CASRSGRVSQETQYF

v_call: TRBV12-3/TRBV12-4
cdr3_aa: CASSLSGAYNSPLHF

v_call: TRBV10-3
cdr3_aa: CAISVAGVWGGETQYF

v_call: TRBV7-8
cdr3_aa: CASSKTRQVNYGYTF

v_call: TRBV6-6
cdr3_aa: CASRKTGTGETQYF

v_call: TRBV11-3
cdr3_aa: CASSLRAGSPYGYTF

v_call: TRBV10-2
cdr3_aa: CASSYSPSGGPEETQYF

v_call: TRBV24-1
cdr3_aa: CATQGTYGYTF

v_call: TRBV29-1
cdr3_aa: CSSSGHGNTIYF

v_call: TRBV20-1
cdr3_aa: CSAYREQSQPQHF

v_call: TRBV6-6
cdr3_aa: CASSNTGYTEAFF

v_call: TRBV19
cdr3_aa: CASSIPAGTEDGYTF

v_call: TRBV7-2
cdr3_aa: CASSLGGRQETQYF

v_call: TRBV5-8
cdr3_aa: CASSLSGQPMPQYF

v_call: TRBV10-3
cdr3_aa: CAISDSGVVRNEKLFF

v_call: TRBV7-6
cdr3_aa: CASSPLRAGETQYF

v_call: TRBV9
cdr3_aa: CASSREGAHGYTF

v_call: TRBV7-8
cdr3_aa: CASSLGLFNEKLFF

v_call: TRBV19
cdr3_aa: CASSIGIGAMSYEQYF

v_call: TRBV5-1
cdr3_aa: CASSLALESYTF

v_call: TRBV6-5
cdr3_aa: CASSERRDSPLHF

v_call: TRBV29-1
cdr3_aa: CSVGGPATNEKLFF

v_call: TRBV2
cdr3_aa: CASSKDMDEGYGYTF

v_call: TRBV7-2
cdr3_aa: CASSLTRDNQEHGYTF

v_call: TRBV7-9
cdr3_aa: CASSLAPGTYYEQYF